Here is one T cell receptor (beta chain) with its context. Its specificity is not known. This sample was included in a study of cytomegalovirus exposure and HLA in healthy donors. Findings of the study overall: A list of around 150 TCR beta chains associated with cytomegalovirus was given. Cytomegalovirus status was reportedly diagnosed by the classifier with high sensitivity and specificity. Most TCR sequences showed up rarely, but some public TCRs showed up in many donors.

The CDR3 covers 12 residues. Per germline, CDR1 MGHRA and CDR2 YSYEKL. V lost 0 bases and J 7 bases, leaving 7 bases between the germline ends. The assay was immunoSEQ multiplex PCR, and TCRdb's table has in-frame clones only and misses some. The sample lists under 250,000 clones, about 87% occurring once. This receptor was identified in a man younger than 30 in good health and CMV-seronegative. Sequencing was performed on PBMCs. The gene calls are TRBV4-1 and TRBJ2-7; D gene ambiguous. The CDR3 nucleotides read TGCGCCAGCAGCCAAGATACAGTTGAGCAGTACTTC. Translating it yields CASSQDTVEQYF.